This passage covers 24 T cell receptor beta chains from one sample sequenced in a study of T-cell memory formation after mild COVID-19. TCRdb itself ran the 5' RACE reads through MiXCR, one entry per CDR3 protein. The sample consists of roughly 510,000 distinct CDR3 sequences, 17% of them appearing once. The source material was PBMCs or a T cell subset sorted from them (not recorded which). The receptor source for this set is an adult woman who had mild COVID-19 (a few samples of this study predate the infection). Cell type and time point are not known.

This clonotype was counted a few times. CDR3 DNA sequence: TGTGCCACCAGCAGAGACCCCGTTGGGGAGACCCAGTACTTC. Residues: CATSRDPVGETQYF. The chain uses TRBV15 and TRBJ2-5; D is uncertain. Trimming cost V 0 bases and J 5 bases, with 10 bases left between them. Germline CDR1 and CDR2: LNHNV and YYDKDF (reference sequence). This CDR3 spans 14 amino acids.

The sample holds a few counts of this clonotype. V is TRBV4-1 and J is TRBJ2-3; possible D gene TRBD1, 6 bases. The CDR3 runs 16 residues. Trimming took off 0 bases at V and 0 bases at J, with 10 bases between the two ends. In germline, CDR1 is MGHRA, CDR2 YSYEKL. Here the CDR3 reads CASSQDTGTSTDTQYF. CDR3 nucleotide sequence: TGCGCCAGCAGCCAAGATACAGGGACAAGCACAGATACGCAGTATTTT.

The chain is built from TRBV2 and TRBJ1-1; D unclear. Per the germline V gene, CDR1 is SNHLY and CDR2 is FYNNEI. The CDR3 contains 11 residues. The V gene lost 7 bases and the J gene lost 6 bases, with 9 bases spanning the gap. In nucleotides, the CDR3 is TGTGCCAGCAATGGTCTGGCTGAAGCTTTCTTT. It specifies CASNGLAEAFF. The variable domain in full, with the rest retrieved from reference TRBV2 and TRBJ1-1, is EPEVTQTPSHQVTQMGQEVILRCVPISNHLYFYWYRQILGQKVEFLVSFYNNEISEKSEIFDDQFSVERPDGSNFTLKIRSTKLEDSAMYFCASNGLAEAFFGQGTRLTVV.

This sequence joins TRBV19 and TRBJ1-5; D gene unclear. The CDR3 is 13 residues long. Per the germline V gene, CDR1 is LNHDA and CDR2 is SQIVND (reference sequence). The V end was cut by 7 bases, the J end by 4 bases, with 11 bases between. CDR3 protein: CASTTGPNQPQHF. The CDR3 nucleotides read TGTGCCAGTACCACCGGACCTAATCAGCCCCAGCATTTT. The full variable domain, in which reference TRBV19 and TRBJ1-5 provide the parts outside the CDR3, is DGGITQSPKYLFRKEGQNVTLSCEQNLNHDAMYWYRQDPGQGLRLIYYSQIVNDFQKGDIAEGYSVSREKKESFPLTVTSAQKNPTAFYLCASTTGPNQPQHFGDGTRLSIL.

Here the CDR3 reads CASSVAGTNYEQYF. CDR3 DNA: TGTGCCAGCAGCGTAGCCGGGACTAACTACGAGCAGTACTTC. This chain joins TRBV9 and TRBJ2-7, with 7 positions matching TRBD2. The CDR3 sequence is 14 residues long. Germline V gene sequence: CDR1 SGDLS, CDR2 YYNGEE. The V and J ends lost 0 bases and 3 bases, in that order; junction bases with no gene match: 3. Complete variable domain (other parts from reference TRBV9 and TRBJ2-7): DSGVTQTPKHLITATGQRVTLRCSPRSGDLSVYWYQQSLDQGLQFLIQYYNGEERAKGNILERFSAQQFPDLHSELNLSSLELGDSALYFCASSVAGTNYEQYFGPGTRLTVT.

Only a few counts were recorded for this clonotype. The DNA of the CDR3 is TGTGCCAGCAGCCCCTGGACCACAGATACGCAGTATTTT. This gives the protein CASSPWTTDTQYF. The V call is TRBV11-1, the J call TRBJ2-3; D remains ambiguous. Trimming removed 5 bases from V and 2 bases from J, with 8 bases in between. The germline gives CDR1 SGHAT, CDR2 FQDESV (reference sequence). The CDR3 is made up of 13 amino acids.

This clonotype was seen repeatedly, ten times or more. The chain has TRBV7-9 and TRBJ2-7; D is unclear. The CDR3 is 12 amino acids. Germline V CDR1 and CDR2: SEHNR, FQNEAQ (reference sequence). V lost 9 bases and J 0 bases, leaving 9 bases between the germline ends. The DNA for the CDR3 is TGTGCCAGTGGGATACACTCCTACGAGCAGTACTTC. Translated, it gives CASGIHSYEQYF.

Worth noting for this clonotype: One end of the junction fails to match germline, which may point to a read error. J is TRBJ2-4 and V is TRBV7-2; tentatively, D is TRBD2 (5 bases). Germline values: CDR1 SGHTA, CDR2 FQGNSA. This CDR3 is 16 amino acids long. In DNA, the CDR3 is TGTGCCAGCAGCCTAGCCGGCGGTCTAGCCAAAAACATTCAGTACTTC. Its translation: CASSLAGGLAKNIQYF. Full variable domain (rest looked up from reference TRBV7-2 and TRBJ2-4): GAGVSQSPSNKVTEKGKDVELRCDPISGHTALYWYRQSLGQGLEFLIYFQGNSAPDKSGLPSDRFSAERTGGSVSTLTIQRTQQEDSAVYLCASSLAGGLAKNIQYFGAGTRLSVL.

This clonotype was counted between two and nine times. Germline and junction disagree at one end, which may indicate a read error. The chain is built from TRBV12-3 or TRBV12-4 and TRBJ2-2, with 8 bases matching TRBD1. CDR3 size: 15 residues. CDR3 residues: CASRLSGQDTGELFF. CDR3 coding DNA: TGTGCCAGCCGTTTGTCGGGACAGGACACCGGGGAGCTGTTTTTT.

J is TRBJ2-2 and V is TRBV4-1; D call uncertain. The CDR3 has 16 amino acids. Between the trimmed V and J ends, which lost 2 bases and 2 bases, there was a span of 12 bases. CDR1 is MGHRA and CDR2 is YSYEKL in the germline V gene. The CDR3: CASSQRVVPNTGELFF. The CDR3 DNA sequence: TGCGCCAGCAGCCAAAGGGTAGTACCTAACACCGGGGAGCTGTTTTTT.

The CDR3 here is CASRLTGGEFTEAFF. CDR3 sequence (DNA): TGTGCCAGCAGGCTGACAGGGGGCGAATTTACTGAAGCTTTCTTT. The V and J genes are TRBV12-3 or TRBV12-4 and TRBJ1-1, with 10 bases identical to TRBD1. This CDR3 comprises 15 residues. Germline trimming cut 6 bases from V and 5 bases from J; bases unmatched to any gene: 9.

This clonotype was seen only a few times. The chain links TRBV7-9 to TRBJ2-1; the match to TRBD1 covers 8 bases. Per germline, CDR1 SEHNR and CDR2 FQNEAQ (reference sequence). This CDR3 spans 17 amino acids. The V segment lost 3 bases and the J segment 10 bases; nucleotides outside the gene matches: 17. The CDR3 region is CASSLPRDRGPQSEQFF. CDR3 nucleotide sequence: TGTGCCAGCAGCTTGCCCAGAGACAGGGGTCCCCAATCCGAGCAGTTCTTC. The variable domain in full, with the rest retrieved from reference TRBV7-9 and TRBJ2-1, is DTGVSQNPRHKITKRGQNVTFRCDPISEHNRLYWYRQTLGQGPEFLTYFQNEAQLEKSRLLSDRFSAERPKGSFSTLEIQRTEQGDSAMYLCASSLPRDRGPQSEQFFGPGTRLTVL.

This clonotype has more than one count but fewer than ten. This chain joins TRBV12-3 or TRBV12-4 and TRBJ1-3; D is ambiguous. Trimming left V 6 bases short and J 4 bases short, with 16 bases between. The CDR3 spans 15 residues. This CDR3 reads CASSPRRAGGNTIYF. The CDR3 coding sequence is TGTGCCAGCAGCCCTCGGAGGGCGGGAGGAAACACCATATATTTT.

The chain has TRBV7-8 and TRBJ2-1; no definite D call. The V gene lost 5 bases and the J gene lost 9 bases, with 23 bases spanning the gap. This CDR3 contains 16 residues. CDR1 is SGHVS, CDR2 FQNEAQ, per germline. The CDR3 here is CASSTRLTGFDREQFF. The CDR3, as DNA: TGTGCCAGCAGCACCCGCCTGACGGGCTTCGACCGTGAGCAGTTCTTC.

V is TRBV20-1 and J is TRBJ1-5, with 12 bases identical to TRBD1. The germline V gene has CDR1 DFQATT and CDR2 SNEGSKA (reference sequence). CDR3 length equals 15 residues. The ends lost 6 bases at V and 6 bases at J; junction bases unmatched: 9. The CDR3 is CSAVPGQGAAQPQHF. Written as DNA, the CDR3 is TGCAGTGCCGTTCCGGGACAGGGGGCAGCTCAGCCCCAGCATTTT.

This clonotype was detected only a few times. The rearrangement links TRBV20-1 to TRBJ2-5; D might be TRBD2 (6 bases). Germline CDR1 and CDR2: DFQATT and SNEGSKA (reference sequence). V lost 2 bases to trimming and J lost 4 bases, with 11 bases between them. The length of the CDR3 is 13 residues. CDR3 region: CSARRGRPETQYF. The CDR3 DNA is TGCAGTGCTAGACGAGGGAGGCCAGAGACCCAGTACTTC.

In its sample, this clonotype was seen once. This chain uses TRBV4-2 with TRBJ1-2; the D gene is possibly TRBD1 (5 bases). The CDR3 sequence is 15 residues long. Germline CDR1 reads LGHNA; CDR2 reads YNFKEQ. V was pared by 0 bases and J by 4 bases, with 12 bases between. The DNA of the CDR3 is TGTGCCAGCAGCCAAGATTCGGGGCAGACCTATGGCTACACCTTC. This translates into CASSQDSGQTYGYTF.

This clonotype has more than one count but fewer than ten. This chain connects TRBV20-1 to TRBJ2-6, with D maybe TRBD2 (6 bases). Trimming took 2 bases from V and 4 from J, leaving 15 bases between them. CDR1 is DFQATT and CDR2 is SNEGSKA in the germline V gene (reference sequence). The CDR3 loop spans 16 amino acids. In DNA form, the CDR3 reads TGCAGTGCTAGAAATTCAGGGACTTACGGGGCCAACGTCCTGACTTTC. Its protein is CSARNSGTYGANVLTF.

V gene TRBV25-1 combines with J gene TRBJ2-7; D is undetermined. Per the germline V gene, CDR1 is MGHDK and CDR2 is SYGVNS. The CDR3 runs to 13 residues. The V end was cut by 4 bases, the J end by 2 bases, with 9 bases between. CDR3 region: CASSGNPTYEQYF. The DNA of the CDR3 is TGTGCCAGCAGTGGTAACCCCACCTACGAGCAGTACTTC.

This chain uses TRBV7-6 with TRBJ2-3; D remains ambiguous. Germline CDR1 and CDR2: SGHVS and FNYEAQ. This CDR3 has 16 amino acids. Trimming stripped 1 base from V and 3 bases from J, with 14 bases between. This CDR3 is CASSLVADGWTDTQYF. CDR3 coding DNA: TGTGCCAGCAGCTTAGTGGCGGACGGATGGACAGATACGCAGTATTTT. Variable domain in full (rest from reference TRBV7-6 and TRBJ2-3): GAGVSQSPRYKVTKRGQDVALRCDPISGHVSLYWYRQALGQGPEFLTYFNYEAQQDKSGLPNDRFSAERPEGSISTLTIQRTEQRDSAMYRCASSLVADGWTDTQYFGPGTRLTVL.

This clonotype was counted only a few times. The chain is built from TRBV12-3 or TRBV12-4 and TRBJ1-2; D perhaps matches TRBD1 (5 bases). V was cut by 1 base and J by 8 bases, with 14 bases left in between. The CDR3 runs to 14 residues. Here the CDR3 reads CASSLDGTLKGYTF. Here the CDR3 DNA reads TGTGCCAGCAGTTTAGACGGGACGCTGAAAGGCTACACCTTC.

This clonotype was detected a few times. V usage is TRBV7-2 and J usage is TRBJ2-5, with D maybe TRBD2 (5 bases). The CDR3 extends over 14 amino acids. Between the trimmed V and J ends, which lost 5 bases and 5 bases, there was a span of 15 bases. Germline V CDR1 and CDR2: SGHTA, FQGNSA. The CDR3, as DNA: TGTGCCAGCAGCCCAGACGGGATTTGGGAGACCCAGTACTTC. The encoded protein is CASSPDGIWETQYF.

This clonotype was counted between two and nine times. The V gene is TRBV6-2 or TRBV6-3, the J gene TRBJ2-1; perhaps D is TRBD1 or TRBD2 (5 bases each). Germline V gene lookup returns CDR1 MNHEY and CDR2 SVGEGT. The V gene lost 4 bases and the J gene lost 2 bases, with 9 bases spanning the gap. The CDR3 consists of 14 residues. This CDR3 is CASSSRETYNEQFF. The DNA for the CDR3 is TGTGCCAGCAGTTCCAGGGAGACCTACAATGAGCAGTTCTTC.

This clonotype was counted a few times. This chain's CDR3 is CASSFRGRVADTQYF. DNA for the CDR3: TGTGCCAGCAGTTTTCGCGGGAGGGTTGCAGATACGCAGTATTTT. The chain carries TRBV12-3 or TRBV12-4 and TRBJ2-3; 9 nucleotides agree with TRBD2. Germline trimming cut 3 bases from V and 4 bases from J; bases unmatched to any gene: 5. The CDR3 has 15 amino acids.